This T cell receptor (beta chain) came from a study of metastatic and nonmetastatic thyroid tumors. Study-wide context: The study looked at repertoires side by side in blood and in tumor or nodule tissue from malignant and benign thyroid patients. Study findings and constraints: Within blood and tumor, benign nodules reportedly had significantly lower TCR beta diversity than malignant thyroid tumors did.

Original processing methods: CDR3 was compared across clinicopathological groups, and the resulting differences were used to build a distant-metastasis classifier for papillary thyroid cancer. TCRdb re-called the PCR reads with MiXCR. V and J calls and clone size were set by TCRdb, not the authors. This table has over 15,000 clones, 29% appearing once. At least ten counts were recorded for this clone. Its specificity is unknown. Before thyroid surgery, none of the patients had received any treatment. CDR3 size: 13 residues. Trimming took 8 bases from V and 7 from J; bases not matched to a gene: 9. The germline V gene has CDR1 SQVTM and CDR2 ANQGSEA.

The sequencing input was tumor tissue. The chain carries TRBV29-1 and TRBJ1-4; 8 bases are a match to TRBD1. The TCR sequence derives from a female donor with papillary thyroid cancer or a benign thyroid nodule (not recorded which). Some clones in this sample may be carry-over from other donors' samples. CDR3 nucleotide sequence: TGCAGCATAACGACAGGGGTGGGTGAAAAACTGTTTTTT. It yields the protein CSITTGVGEKLFF.